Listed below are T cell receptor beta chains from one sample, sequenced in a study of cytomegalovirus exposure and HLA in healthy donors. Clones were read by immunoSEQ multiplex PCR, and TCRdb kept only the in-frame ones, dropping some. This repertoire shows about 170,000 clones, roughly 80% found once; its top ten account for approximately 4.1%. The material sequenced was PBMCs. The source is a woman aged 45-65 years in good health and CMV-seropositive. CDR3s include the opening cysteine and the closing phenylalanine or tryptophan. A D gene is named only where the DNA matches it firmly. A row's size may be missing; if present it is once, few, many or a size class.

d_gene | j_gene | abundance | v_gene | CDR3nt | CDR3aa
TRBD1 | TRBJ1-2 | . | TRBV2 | TGTGCCAGCAGTGAAATTGGGACAGGGATTGGCTATGGCTACACCTTC | CASSEIGTGIGYGYTF
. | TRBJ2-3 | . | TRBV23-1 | TGCGCCAGCAGACAGGGATTTGATACTAGCACAGATACGCAGTATTTT | CASRQGFDTSTDTQYF
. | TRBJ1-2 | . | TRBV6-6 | TGTGCCAGCACCATCCCTGGAGGGGGCTACACCTTC | CASTIPGGGYTF
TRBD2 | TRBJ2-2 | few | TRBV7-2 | TGTGCCAGCAGCCGGACTAGCGAGGTTTCCGGGGAGCTGTTTTTT | CASSRTSEVSGELFF
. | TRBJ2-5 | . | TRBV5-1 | TGCGCCAGCAGCTTCGTCGACTTTCAAGAGACCCAGTACTTC | CASSFVDFQETQYF
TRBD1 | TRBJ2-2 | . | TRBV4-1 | TGCGCCAGCGTGGGAGAGACAGGGGCTTACACCGGGGAGCTGTTTTTT | CASVGETGAYTGELFF
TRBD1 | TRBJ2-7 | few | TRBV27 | TGTGCCAGCAGTCTCGACAGGGGTGGCGAGCAGTACTTC | CASSLDRGGEQYF
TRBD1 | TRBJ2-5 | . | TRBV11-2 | TGTGCCAGCAGCTTAGGGCCGGGACAGGGCCAAGAGACCCAGTACTTC | CASSLGPGQGQETQYF
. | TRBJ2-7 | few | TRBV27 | TGTGCCAGTACGGGGAAGTACGAGCAGTACTTC | CASTGKYEQYF
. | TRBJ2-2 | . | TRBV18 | TGTGCCAGCTCACCGAGCTACACCGGGGAGCTGTTTTTT | CASSPSYTGELFF
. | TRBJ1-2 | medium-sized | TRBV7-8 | TGTGCCAGCAGCTCCTCAGGGGAAGGATACTATGGCTACACCTTC | CASSSSGEGYYGYTF
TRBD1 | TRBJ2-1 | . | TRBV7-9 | TGTGCCAGCAGCCCGCGGACAGGGAAAAATGAGCAGTTCTTC | CASSPRTGKNEQFF
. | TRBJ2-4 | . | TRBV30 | TGTGCCTGGAGGGGGGGACCCAAAAACATTCAGTACTTC | CAWRGGPKNIQYF
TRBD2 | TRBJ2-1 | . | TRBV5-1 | TGCGCCAGCAGCAACCGACTAGCGGAGTACAATGAGCAGTTCTTC | CASSNRLAEYNEQFF